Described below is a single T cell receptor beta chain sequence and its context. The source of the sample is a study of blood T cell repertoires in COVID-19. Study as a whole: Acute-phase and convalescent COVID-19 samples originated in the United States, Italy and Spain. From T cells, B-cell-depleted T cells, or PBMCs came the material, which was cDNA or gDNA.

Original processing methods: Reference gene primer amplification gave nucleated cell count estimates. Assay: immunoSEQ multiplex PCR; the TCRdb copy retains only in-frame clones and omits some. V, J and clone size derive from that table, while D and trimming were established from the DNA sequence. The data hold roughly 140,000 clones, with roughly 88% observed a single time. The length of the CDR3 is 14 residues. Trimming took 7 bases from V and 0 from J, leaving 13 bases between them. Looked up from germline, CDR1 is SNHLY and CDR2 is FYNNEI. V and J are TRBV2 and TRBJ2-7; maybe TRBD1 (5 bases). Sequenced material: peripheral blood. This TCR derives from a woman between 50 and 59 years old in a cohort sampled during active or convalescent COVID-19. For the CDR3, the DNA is TGTGCCAGCAAAGGACACCCGAACTCCTACGAGCAGTACTTC. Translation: CASKGHPNSYEQYF.